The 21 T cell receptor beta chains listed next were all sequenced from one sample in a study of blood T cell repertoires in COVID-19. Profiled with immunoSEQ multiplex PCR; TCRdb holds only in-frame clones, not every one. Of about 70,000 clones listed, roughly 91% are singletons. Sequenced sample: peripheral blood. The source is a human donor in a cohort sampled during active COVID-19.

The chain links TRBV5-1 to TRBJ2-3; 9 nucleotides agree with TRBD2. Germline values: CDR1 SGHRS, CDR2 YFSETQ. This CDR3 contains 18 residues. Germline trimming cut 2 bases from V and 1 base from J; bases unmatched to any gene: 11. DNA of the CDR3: TGCGCCAGCAGCTTACTGACTAGCGGAGCAGATCGCACAGATACGCAGTATTTT. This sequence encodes CASSLLTSGADRTDTQYF.

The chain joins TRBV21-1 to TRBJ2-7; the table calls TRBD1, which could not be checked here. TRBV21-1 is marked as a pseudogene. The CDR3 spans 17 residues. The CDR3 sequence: CASSKVGVGQGCDEQYV. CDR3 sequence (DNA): TGTGCCAGCAGCAAAGTAGGAGTCGGACAGGGGTGCGACGAGCAGTACGTC.

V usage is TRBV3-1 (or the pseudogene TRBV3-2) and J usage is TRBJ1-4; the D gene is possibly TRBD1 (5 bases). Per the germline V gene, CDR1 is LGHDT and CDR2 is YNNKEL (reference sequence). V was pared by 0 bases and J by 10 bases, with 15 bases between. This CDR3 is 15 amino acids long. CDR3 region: CASSQDRGSTVKLFF. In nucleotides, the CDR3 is TGTGCCAGCAGCCAAGATAGGGGTTCGACTGTAAAACTGTTTTTT.

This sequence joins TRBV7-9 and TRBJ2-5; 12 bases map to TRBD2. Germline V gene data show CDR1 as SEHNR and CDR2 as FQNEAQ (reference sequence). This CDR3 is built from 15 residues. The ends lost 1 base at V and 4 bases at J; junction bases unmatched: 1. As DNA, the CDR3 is TGTGCCAGCAGCTTAGGGACTAGCGGGACAGAGACCCAGTACTTC. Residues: CASSLGTSGTETQYF.

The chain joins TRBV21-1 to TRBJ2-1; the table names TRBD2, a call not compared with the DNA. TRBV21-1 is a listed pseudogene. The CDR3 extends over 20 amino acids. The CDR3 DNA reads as TGTGCCAGCAGCAAAGCCGAGCTAGCGGGAGGGACGGGGTCCTACAATGAGCAGTTCTTC. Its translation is CASSKAELAGGTGSYNEQFF.

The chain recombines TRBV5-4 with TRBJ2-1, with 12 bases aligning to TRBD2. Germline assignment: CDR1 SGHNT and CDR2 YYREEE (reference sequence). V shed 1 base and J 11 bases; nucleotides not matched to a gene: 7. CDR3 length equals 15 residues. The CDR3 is CASSLNGLAGGKQFF. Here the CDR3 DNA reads TGTGCCAGCAGCTTGAATGGTCTAGCGGGGGGGAAGCAGTTCTTC.

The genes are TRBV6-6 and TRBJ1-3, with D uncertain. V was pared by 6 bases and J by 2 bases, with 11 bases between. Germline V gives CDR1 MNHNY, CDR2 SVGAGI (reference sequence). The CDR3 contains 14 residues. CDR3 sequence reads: CASSTNWAGNTIYF. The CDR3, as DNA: TGTGCCAGCAGCACTAATTGGGCTGGAAACACCATATATTTT.

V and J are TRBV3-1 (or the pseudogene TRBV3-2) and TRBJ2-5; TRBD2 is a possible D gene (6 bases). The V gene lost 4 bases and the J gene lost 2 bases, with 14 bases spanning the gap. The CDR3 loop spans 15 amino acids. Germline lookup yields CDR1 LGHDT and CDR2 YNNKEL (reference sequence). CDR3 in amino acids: CASSLGLARQETQYF. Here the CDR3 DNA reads TGTGCCAGCAGCCTTGGGCTAGCGAGACAAGAGACCCAGTACTTC.

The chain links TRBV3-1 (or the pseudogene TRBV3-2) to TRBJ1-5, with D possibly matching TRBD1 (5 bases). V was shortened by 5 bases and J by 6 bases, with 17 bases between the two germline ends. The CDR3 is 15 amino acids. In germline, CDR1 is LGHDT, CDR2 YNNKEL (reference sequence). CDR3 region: CASSNDATGVQPQHF. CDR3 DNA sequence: TGTGCCAGCAGCAATGACGCTACAGGCGTTCAGCCCCAGCATTTT.

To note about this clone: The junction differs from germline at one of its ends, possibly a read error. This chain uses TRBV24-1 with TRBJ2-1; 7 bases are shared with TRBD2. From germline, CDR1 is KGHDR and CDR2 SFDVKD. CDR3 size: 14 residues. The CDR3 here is CATSDSGTTSMQLF. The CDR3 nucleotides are TGTGCCACCAGTGATTCGGGGACTACCTCCATGCAACTCTTC.

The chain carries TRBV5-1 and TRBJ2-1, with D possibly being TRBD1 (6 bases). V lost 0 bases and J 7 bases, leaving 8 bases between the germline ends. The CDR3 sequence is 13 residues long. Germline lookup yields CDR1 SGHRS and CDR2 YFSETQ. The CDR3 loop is CASSLVQGNEQFF. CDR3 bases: TGCGCCAGCAGCTTGGTGCAGGGGAATGAGCAGTTCTTC.

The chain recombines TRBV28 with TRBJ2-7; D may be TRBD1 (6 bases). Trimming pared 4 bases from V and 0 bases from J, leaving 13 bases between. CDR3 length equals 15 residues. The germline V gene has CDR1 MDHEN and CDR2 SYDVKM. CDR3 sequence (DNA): TGTGCCAGCAGTTCTCCAACAGGGAGCTCCTACGAGCAGTACTTC. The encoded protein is CASSSPTGSSYEQYF.

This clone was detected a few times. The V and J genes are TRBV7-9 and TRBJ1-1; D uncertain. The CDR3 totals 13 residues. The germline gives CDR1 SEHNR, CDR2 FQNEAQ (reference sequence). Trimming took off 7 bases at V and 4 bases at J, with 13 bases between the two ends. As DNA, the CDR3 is TGTGCCAGCACGGGAGGGAGGAGCACTGAAGCTTTCTTT. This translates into CASTGGRSTEAFF.

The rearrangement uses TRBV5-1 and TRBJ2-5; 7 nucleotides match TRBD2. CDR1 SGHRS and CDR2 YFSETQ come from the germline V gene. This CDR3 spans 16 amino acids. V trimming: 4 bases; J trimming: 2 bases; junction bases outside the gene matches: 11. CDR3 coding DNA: TGCGCCAGCAGCCCGGGGACGGGAGGCCCGCAAGAGACCCAGTACTTC. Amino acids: CASSPGTGGPQETQYF.

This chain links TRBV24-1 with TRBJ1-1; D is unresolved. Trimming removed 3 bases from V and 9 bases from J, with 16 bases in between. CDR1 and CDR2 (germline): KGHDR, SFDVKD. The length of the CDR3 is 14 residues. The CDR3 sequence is CATSDPTSRNQAFF. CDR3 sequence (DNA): TGTGCCACCAGTGATCCCACTTCCAGGAATCAAGCTTTCTTT.

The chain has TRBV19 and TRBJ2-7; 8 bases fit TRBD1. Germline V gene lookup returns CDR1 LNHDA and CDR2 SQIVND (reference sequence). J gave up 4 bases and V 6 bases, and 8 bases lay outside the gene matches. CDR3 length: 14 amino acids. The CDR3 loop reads CASRSSGGAYEQYF. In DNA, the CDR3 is TGTGCCAGTAGGAGCTCAGGGGGCGCTTACGAGCAGTACTTC.

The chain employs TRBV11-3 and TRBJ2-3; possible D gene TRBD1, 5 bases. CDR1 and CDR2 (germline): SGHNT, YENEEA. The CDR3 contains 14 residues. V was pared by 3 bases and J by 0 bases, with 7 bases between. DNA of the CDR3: TGTGCCAGCAGCTTGACAGCTAGCACAGATACGCAGTATTTT. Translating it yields CASSLTASTDTQYF.

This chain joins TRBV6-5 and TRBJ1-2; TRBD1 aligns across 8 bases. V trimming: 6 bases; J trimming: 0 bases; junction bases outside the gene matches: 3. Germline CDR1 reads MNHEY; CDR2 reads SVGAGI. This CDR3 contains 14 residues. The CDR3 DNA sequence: TGTGCCAGCAGCGGGACAGGTACTAACTATGGCTACACCTTC. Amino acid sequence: CASSGTGTNYGYTF.

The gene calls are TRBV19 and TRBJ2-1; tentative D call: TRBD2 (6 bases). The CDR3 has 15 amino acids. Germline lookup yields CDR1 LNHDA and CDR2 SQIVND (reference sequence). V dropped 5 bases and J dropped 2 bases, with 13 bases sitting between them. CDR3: CASSDSGLTYNEQFF. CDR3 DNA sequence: TGTGCCAGTAGTGACTCGGGACTCACCTACAATGAGCAGTTCTTC. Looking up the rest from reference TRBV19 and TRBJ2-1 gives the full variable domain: DGGITQSPKYLFRKEGQNVTLSCEQNLNHDAMYWYRQDPGQGLRLIYYSQIVNDFQKGDIAEGYSVSREKKESFPLTVTSAQKNPTAFYLCASSDSGLTYNEQFFGPGTRLTVL.

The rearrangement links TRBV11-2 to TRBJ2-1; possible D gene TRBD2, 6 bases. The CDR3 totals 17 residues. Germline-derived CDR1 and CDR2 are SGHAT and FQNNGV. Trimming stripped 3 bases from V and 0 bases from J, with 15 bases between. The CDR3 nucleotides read TGTGCCAGCAGCTTCGGTGGGGCGGGGTCCTCCTACAATGAGCAGTTCTTC. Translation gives CASSFGGAGSSYNEQFF.

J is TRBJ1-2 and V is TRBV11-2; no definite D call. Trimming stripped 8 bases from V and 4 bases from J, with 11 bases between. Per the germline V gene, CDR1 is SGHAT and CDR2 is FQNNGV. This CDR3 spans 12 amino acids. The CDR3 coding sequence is TGTGCCAGCTCCCCGGAGGGCTATGGCTACACCTTC. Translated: CASSPEGYGYTF.